One sample yielded the 23 T cell receptor beta chains listed below, sequenced in a study of blood T cell repertoires in COVID-19. The repertoire was sequenced with immunoSEQ multiplex PCR; TCRdb's copy has only in-frame clones and lacks some. Of 650,000 to 800,000 clones in the sample, about nine tenths are singletons; the top ten hold roughly 0.26%. Sequencing input: peripheral blood. Receptors were obtained from a young woman with acute or convalescent COVID-19.

V gene TRBV2 combines with J gene TRBJ1-6; maybe TRBD1 (6 bases). Trimming removed 7 bases at V and 6 bases at J, with 13 bases between. The CDR3 contains 14 residues. Germline-derived CDR1 and CDR2 are SNHLY and FYNNEI. CDR3 nucleotides: TGTGCCAGCAATGTAGGGGGGGGTAATTCACCCCTCCACTTT. This codes for CASNVGGGNSPLHF.

The CDR3 here is CASSSRTHLSEETQYF. CDR3 in DNA: TGCGCCAGCAGCTCGAGGACACATTTGAGTGAGGAGACCCAGTACTTC. V gene TRBV5-1 combines with J gene TRBJ2-5, with a weak D call TRBD1 (5 bases). This CDR3 is 16 amino acids long. Trimming left V 3 bases short and J 5 bases short, with 20 bases between. In germline, CDR1 is SGHRS, CDR2 YFSETQ.

The CDR3 DNA reads TGTGCCAGCAGCCCGGGGGTTCTGAATTCACCCCTCCACTTT. It specifies CASSPGVLNSPLHF. The chain links TRBV7-2 to TRBJ1-6, with D possibly being TRBD1 (5 bases). CDR1 is SGHTA, CDR2 FQGNSA, per germline. Trimming took off 5 bases at V and 7 bases at J, with 12 bases between the two ends. This CDR3 region has 14 residues.

The V call is TRBV5-1, the J call TRBJ2-7; the match to TRBD1 covers 7 bases. Germline V CDR1 and CDR2: SGHRS, YFSETQ. Trimming took 0 bases from V and 5 from J; bases not matched to a gene: 8. This CDR3 is built from 15 residues. The CDR3 DNA sequence: TGCGCCAGCAGCTTGGTTGGGGGACAGTCCCACGAGCAGTACTTC. It yields the protein CASSLVGGQSHEQYF.

The V gene is TRBV28, the J gene TRBJ2-6; the match to TRBD1 covers 10 bases. The junction had 1 base not matched to a gene; V was cut back by 3 bases and J by 2 bases. CDR1 and CDR2 from the germline V gene are MDHEN and SYDVKM. The CDR3 length is 16 residues. CDR3 region: CASSFDRGPGANVLTF. CDR3 DNA: TGTGCCAGCAGTTTTGACAGGGGGCCTGGGGCCAACGTCCTGACTTTC.

This chain joins TRBV3-1 (or the pseudogene TRBV3-2) and TRBJ2-7, with 8 positions matching TRBD1. The CDR3 contains 16 residues. CDR1 and CDR2 (germline): LGHDT, YNNKEL (reference sequence). Trimming cost V 4 bases and J 4 bases; bases outside gene matches: 12. The CDR3 DNA is TGTGCCAGCAGCCTCAGGCCCGGACAGGGTGGGTACGAGCAGTACTTC. Translation: CASSLRPGQGGYEQYF.

This chain uses TRBV20-1 with TRBJ2-3, with TRBD1 matching 10 bases. Trimming cost V 3 bases and J 1 base; bases outside gene matches: 4. Germline V CDR1 and CDR2: DFQATT, SNEGSKA (reference sequence). This CDR3 contains 15 residues. The CDR3 nucleotides read TGCAGTGCTAGTGGCGGGACAGGGGGCACAGATACGCAGTATTTT. It specifies CSASGGTGGTDTQYF.

The chain couples TRBV19 to TRBJ1-4, with TRBD1 identical over 9 bases. Germline values: CDR1 LNHDA, CDR2 SQIVND (reference sequence). The trim removed 5 bases at V and 6 bases at J, leaving 7 bases unmatched. CDR3 length equals 15 residues. The CDR3 sequence is CASSAQGARYEKLFF. The CDR3, as DNA: TGTGCCAGTAGTGCACAGGGGGCGCGTTATGAAAAACTGTTTTTT.

This chain uses TRBV29-1 with TRBJ2-7, with D possibly being TRBD2 (5 bases). Trimming removed 7 bases from V and 5 bases from J, with 15 bases in between. The V gene's germline CDR1 is SQVTM and CDR2 ANQGSEA. The CDR3 is 12 residues long. CDR3 DNA sequence: TGCAGCGCCCGACCCGGGGAGAACGAGCAGTACTTC. Protein sequence: CSARPGENEQYF.

The V call is TRBV19, the J call TRBJ1-4, with D perhaps TRBD1 (6 bases). Trimming cost V 5 bases and J 8 bases, with 9 bases left between them. Germline V gene lookup returns CDR1 LNHDA and CDR2 SQIVND (reference sequence). This CDR3 comprises 12 residues. For the CDR3, the DNA is TGTGCCAGTAGTGGGACAACCGAAAAACTGTTTTTT. This translates into CASSGTTEKLFF.

The CDR3, as DNA: TGTGCCAGAAAGCCGACAGGGGGGTTATTTAGCAATCAGCCCCAGCATTTT. Amino acid sequence: CARKPTGGLFSNQPQHF. This chain joins TRBV19 and TRBJ1-5, with TRBD1 matching 9 bases. Germline V lookup: CDR1 LNHDA, CDR2 SQIVND (reference sequence). This CDR3 is 17 amino acids long. J gave up 0 bases and V 9 bases, and 12 bases lay outside the gene matches.

Details on this clone: The limits of the CDR3 on the DNA are not certain, so only TCRdb's listed CDR3 is given. The rearrangement joins TRBV12-3 or TRBV12-4 to TRBJ1-2; TRBD1 is the table's D call, not checked against the DNA. The CDR3 region is 13 residues in length, termini included. CDR3 residues: CASSFGQGASNTF.

The chain links TRBV11-2 to TRBJ1-2; D perhaps matches TRBD1 (6 bases). Looked up from germline, CDR1 is SGHAT and CDR2 is FQNNGV. The V gene lost 4 bases and the J gene lost 14 bases, with 17 bases spanning the gap. The CDR3 runs 12 residues. The CDR3 here is CASSSPGGGGTF. The CDR3 DNA is TGTGCCAGCAGCTCCCCCGGGGGAGGGGGTACCTTC.

V gene TRBV7-2 combines with J gene TRBJ1-1; TRBD1 matches at 7 bases. The CDR3 sequence is 13 residues long. Trimming took 6 bases from V and 6 from J; bases not matched to a gene: 7. Germline-derived CDR1 and CDR2 are SGHTA and FQGNSA. CDR3 loop: CASRVVGGAEAFF. The CDR3 DNA sequence: TGTGCCAGCAGGGTAGTAGGGGGCGCTGAAGCTTTCTTT.

The gene calls are TRBV20-1 and TRBJ2-6, with 9 positions matching TRBD1. V shed 3 bases, J shed 12 bases, and the junction held 9 bases outside the gene matches. CDR3 length: 14 amino acids. Per the germline V gene, CDR1 is DFQATT and CDR2 is SNEGSKA (reference sequence). The CDR3 region has the DNA TGCAGTGCTAGTAGGGCGGGACAGGGAGTCGTCCTGACTTTC. Protein: CSASRAGQGVVLTF.

The CDR3 sequence is CASSIRQSRGYTF. The CDR3 DNA sequence: TGTGCCAGTAGTATTCGACAGTCACGGGGCTACACCTTC. The chain couples TRBV19 to TRBJ1-2; possible D gene TRBD1, 5 bases. Germline V CDR1 and CDR2: LNHDA, SQIVND (reference sequence). The CDR3 is 13 amino acids. V shed 3 bases and J shed 8 bases, with 13 bases lying between them.

V and J are TRBV6-5 and TRBJ2-7; TRBD2 might be the D (5 bases). Trimming stripped 6 bases from V and 7 bases from J, with 13 bases between. CDR1 and CDR2 from the germline V gene are MNHEY and SVGAGI. CDR3 length equals 12 residues. DNA of the CDR3: TGTGCCAGCAGAGGGAGTTCGGGGGAGCAGTACTTC. It specifies CASRGSSGEQYF.

The genes are TRBV21-1 and TRBJ2-7; TRBD1, as called in the table, went unchecked against the DNA. TRBV21-1 is noted as a pseudogene. The CDR3 loop spans 14 amino acids. The CDR3 spells CASSTGQCSYEQYF. In nucleotides, the CDR3 is TGTGCCAGCAGCACAGGACAGTGCTCCTACGAGCAGTACTTC.

This chain uses TRBV27 with TRBJ1-2; 9 positions match TRBD1. The CDR3 is 15 amino acids. The V and J ends lost 4 bases and 6 bases, in that order; junction bases with no gene match: 9. CDR1 is MNHEY and CDR2 is SMNVEV in the germline V gene (reference sequence). In DNA form, the CDR3 reads TGTGCCAGCAGTTATTCCGGGACAGGGCACCATGGCTACACCTTC. This sequence encodes CASSYSGTGHHGYTF.

The chain uses TRBV7-9 and TRBJ1-5; the D is unclear. Trimming left V 7 bases short and J 4 bases short, with 23 bases between. Germline V gene lookup returns CDR1 SEHNR and CDR2 FQNEAQ (reference sequence). The CDR3 runs to 17 residues. CDR3 protein: CASILIGEGSWNQPQHF. The CDR3 region has the DNA TGTGCCAGCATCCTTATTGGGGAGGGTTCTTGGAATCAGCCCCAGCATTTT. The complete variable domain, with remaining parts taken from reference TRBV7-9 and TRBJ1-5, reads DTGVSQNPRHKITKRGQNVTFRCDPISEHNRLYWYRQTLGQGPEFLTYFQNEAQLEKSRLLSDRFSAERPKGSFSTLEIQRTEQGDSAMYLCASILIGEGSWNQPQHFGDGTRLSIL.

This chain connects TRBV19 to TRBJ1-1; D is unclear. The V gene's germline CDR1 is LNHDA and CDR2 SQIVND (reference sequence). Trimming stripped 3 bases from V and 5 bases from J, with 7 bases between. The CDR3 extends over 12 amino acids. The CDR3 here is CASSMGSTEAFF. As DNA, the CDR3 is TGTGCCAGTAGTATGGGCAGTACTGAAGCTTTCTTT.

The chain employs TRBV11-2 and TRBJ2-2, with D maybe TRBD2 (5 bases). V lost 0 bases, J lost 2 bases, and 13 bases lay in between. This CDR3 comprises 17 residues. CDR1 and CDR2 (germline): SGHAT, FQNNGV. CDR3 DNA: TGTGCCAGCAGCTTAGATTTTGGACTTGGTAACACCGGGGAGCTGTTTTTT. It yields the protein CASSLDFGLGNTGELFF.

The chain is built from TRBV9 and TRBJ2-5, with D unclear. The CDR3 is made up of 14 amino acids. V was cut by 4 bases and J by 1 base, with 11 bases left in between. CDR1 is SGDLS and CDR2 is YYNGEE in the germline V gene. The CDR3 protein is CASSTDWIQETQYF. In nucleotides, the CDR3 is TGTGCCAGCAGCACCGACTGGATCCAAGAGACCCAGTACTTC.